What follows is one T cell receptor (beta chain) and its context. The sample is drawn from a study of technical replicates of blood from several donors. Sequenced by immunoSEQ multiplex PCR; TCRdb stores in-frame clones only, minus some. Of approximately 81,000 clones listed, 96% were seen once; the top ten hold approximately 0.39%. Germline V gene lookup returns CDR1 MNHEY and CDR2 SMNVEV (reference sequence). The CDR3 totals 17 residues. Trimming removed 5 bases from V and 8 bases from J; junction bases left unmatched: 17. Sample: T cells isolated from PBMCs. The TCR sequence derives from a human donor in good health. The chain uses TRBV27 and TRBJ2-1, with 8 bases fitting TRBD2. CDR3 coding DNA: TGTGCCAGCAGTCTAGGGGCGGGAGGCCCTCTTTGGTATGAGCAGTTCTTC. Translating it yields CASSLGAGGPLWYEQFF.